This T cell receptor beta chain is drawn from a study of PD-1 blockade in classical Hodgkin lymphoma. General study findings and limits: Prior to therapy, complete responders displayed diversity much like that of newly diagnosed patients.

Concerning this clone itself: Its antigen is still unknown.

The protocol was immunoSEQ multiplex PCR, while the TCRdb copy is restricted to in-frame clones and leaves out a portion. This table holds around 36,000 clones, about 93% found once. Deletions cut 5 bases from V and 3 bases from J, with 25 bases between. The germline V gene has CDR1 GTSNPN and CDR2 SVGIG (reference sequence). CDR3 length: 17 residues. Every one of the patients relapsed after autologous stem cell transplantation (brentuximab vedotin exposure was variable). Magnetic negative selection of thawed PBMCs was the method by which CD4+ T cells were purified. The chain recombines TRBV30 with TRBJ1-2; weak D call: TRBD1 (6 bases). This sample comprised CD4+ T cells from blood, obtained at baseline. The sequence was collected from a human donor with classical Hodgkin lymphoma. CDR3 sequence reads: CAWERGFAGQMDYGYTF. The CDR3 DNA reads TGTGCCTGGGAACGGGGATTCGCAGGACAGATGGACTATGGCTACACCTTC. Based on the CDR3 plus reference TRBV30 and TRBJ1-2, the full variable domain is SQTIHQWPATLVQPVGSPLSLECTVEGTSNPNLYWYRQAAGRGLQLLFYSVGIGQISSEVPQNLSASRPQDRQFILSSKKLLLSDSGFYLCAWERGFAGQMDYGYTFGSGTRLTVV.